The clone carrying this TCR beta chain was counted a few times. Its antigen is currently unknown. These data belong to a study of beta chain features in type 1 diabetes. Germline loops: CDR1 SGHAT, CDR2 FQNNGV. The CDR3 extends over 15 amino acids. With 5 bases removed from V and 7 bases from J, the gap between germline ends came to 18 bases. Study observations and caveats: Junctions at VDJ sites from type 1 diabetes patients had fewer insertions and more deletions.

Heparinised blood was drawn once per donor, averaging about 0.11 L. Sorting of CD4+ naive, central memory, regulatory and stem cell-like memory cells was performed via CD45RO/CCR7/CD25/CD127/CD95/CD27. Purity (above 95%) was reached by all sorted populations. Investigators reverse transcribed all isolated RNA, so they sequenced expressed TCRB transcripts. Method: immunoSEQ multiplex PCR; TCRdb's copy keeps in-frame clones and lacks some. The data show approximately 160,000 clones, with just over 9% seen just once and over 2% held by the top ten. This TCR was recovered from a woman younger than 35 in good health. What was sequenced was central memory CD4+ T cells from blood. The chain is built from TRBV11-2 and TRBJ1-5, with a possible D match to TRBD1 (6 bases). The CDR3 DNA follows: TGTGCCAGCAGCAAGGGAGGGGGGGAAGAACAGCCCCAGCATTTT. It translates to CASSKGGGEEQPQHF.